Presented here are 7 T cell receptor beta chains from one specimen sequenced in a study of a mutant IDH1 vaccine in newly diagnosed glioma. These receptors' targets are unknown. TCRdb keeps only in-frame clones here, not all; method: immunoSEQ multiplex PCR. The sample records over 35,000 clones, roughly 76% being singletons. Time point noted: week 23, last vaccination. Each vaccine dose was 300 ug of mutant IDH1 20-mer peptide, with topical imiquimod. Source: PBMCs, taken from a glioma patient whose treatment included an IDH1 peptide vaccine. The origin of the receptors is a man in his forties with glioma.

The chain couples TRBV5-4 to TRBJ1-5, with D maybe TRBD1 (5 bases). V gave up 3 bases and J gave up 0 bases, with 10 bases separating them. Germline V gene data show CDR1 as SGHNT and CDR2 as YYREEE (reference sequence). The CDR3 spans 15 residues. The CDR3 nucleotides are TGTGCCAGCAGCTCGGGGCTGTATAGCAATCAGCCCCAGCATTTT. Amino acids: CASSSGLYSNQPQHF.

This CDR3 reads CASSLGSGGHNEQFF. The CDR3 nucleotides are TGTGCCAGCAGCTTGGGATCGGGGGGACACAATGAGCAGTTCTTC. This chain links TRBV5-4 with TRBJ2-1, with 7 bases aligning to TRBD2. This CDR3 is 15 amino acids long. CDR1 is SGHNT, CDR2 YYREEE, per germline (reference sequence). V was clipped by 0 bases and J by 5 bases; unmatched bases: 5.

This clone was seen more than once but under ten times. V is TRBV27 and J is TRBJ2-7; TRBD1 matches at 11 bases. V lost 5 bases and J lost 3; bases outside the gene matches: 6. CDR1 MNHEY and CDR2 SMNVEV come from the germline V gene (reference sequence). The CDR3 is 15 residues long. CDR3 loop: CASSAGQGGIYEQYF. CDR3 DNA sequence: TGTGCCAGCAGTGCGGGACAGGGGGGAATCTACGAGCAGTACTTC.

The V call is TRBV6-1, the J call TRBJ2-5; D might be TRBD1 (5 bases). V lost 4 bases, J lost 5 bases, and 11 bases lay in between. Germline V gives CDR1 MNHNS, CDR2 SASEGT. The CDR3 covers 13 residues. CDR3 nucleotide sequence: TGTGCCAGCAGTGGGACAAATGGGGAGACCCAGTACTTC. It yields the protein CASSGTNGETQYF.

J is TRBJ1-1 and V is TRBV2; possibly TRBD1 for D (5 bases). V lost 4 bases and J lost 10, with 16 bases in between. In germline, CDR1 is SNHLY, CDR2 FYNNEI. The CDR3 runs to 13 residues. Here the CDR3 reads CASSGLRTGGAFF. Written as DNA, the CDR3 is TGTGCCAGCAGTGGATTAAGGACCGGGGGAGCTTTCTTT.

The gene calls are TRBV10-3 and TRBJ2-3; 7 nucleotides line up with TRBD2. With 8 bases clipped from V and 5 bases from J, the junction kept 7 bases outside the gene matches. CDR3 length: 13 residues. The germline gives CDR1 ENHRY, CDR2 SYGVKD. The DNA for the CDR3 is TGTGCCATCGGGGGGGGAGGGCGAGATACGCAGTATTTT. Its translation is CAIGGGGRDTQYF.

The chain recombines TRBV11-3 with TRBJ2-2, with D unclear. From germline, CDR1 is SGHNT and CDR2 YENEEA. The length of the CDR3 is 14 residues. V lost 4 bases and J 1 base, leaving 7 bases between the germline ends. The CDR3 sequence is CASSSGRNTGELFF. CDR3 sequence (DNA): TGTGCCAGCAGCTCGGGCCGGAACACCGGGGAGCTGTTTTTT.